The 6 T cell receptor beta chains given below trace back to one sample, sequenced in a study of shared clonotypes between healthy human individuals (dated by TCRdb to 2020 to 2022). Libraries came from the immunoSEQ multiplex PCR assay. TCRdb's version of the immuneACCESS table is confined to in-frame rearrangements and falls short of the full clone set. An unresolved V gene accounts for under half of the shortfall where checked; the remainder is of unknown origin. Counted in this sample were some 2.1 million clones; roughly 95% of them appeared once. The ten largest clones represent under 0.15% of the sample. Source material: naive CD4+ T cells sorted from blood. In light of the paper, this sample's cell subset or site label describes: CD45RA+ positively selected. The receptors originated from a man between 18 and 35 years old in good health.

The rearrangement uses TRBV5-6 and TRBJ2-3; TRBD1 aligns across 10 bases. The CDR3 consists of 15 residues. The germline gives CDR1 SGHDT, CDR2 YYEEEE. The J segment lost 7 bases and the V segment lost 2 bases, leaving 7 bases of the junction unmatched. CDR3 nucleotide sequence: TGTGCCAGCAGCTTCTCTGACAGGGGGCTAAATACGCAGTATTTT. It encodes CASSFSDRGLNTQYF.

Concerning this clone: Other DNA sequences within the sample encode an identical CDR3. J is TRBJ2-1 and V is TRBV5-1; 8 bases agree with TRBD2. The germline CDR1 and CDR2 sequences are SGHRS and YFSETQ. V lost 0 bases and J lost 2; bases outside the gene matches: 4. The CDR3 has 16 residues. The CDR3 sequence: CASSLGGGGPYNEQFF. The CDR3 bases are TGCGCCAGCAGCTTGGGAGGCGGGGGGCCCTACAATGAGCAGTTCTTC.

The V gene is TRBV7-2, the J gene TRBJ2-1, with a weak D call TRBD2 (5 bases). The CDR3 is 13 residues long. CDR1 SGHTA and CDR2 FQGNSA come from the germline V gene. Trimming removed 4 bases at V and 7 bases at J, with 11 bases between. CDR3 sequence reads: CASSSLGGNEQFF. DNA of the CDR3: TGTGCCAGCAGCTCGCTCGGAGGTAATGAGCAGTTCTTC.

The chain's CDR3 is CASSMGALQGNTIYF. In DNA form, the CDR3 reads TGTGCCAGCAGCATGGGGGCTCTTCAAGGGAACACCATATATTTT. The chain joins TRBV13 to TRBJ1-3; D possibly corresponds to TRBD1 (6 bases). Germline V gives CDR1 PRHDT, CDR2 FYEKMQ (reference sequence). V lost 5 bases, J lost 7 bases, and 18 bases lay in between. The CDR3 is made up of 15 amino acids.

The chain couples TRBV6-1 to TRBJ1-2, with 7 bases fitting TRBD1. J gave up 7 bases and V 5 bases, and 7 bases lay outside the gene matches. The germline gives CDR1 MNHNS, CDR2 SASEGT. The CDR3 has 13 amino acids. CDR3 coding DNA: TGTGCCAGCAGTCCGGGACAGTTCATTGGCTACACCTTC. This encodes CASSPGQFIGYTF.

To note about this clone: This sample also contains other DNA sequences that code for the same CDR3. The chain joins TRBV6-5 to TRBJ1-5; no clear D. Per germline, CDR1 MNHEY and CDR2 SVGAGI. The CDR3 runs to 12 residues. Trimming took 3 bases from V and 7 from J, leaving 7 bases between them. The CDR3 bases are TGTGCCAGCAGTTATGCGGGGCAGCCCCAGCATTTT. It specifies CASSYAGQPQHF.